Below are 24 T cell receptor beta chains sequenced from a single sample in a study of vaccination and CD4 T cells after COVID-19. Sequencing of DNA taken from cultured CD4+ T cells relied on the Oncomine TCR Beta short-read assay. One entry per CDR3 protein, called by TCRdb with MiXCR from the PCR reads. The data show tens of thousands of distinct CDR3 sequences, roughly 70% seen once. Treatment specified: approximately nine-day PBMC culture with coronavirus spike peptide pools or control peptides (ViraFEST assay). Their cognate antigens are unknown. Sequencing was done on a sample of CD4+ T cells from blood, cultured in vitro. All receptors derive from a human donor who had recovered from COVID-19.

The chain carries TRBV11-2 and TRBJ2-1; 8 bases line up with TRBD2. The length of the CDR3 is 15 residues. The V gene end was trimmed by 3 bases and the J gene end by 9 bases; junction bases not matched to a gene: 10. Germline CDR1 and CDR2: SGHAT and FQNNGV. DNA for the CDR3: TGTGCCAGCAGCTTCCCTAGCGGGTCTCCCGCTGAGCAGTTCTTC. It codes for CASSFPSGSPAEQFF.

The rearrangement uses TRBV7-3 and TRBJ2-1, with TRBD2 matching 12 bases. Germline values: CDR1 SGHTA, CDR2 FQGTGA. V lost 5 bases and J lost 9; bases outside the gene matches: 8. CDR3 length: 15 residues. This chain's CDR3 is CASSPRTSGVGEQFF. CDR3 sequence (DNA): TGTGCCAGCAGCCCCCGGACTAGCGGGGTCGGTGAGCAGTTCTTC.

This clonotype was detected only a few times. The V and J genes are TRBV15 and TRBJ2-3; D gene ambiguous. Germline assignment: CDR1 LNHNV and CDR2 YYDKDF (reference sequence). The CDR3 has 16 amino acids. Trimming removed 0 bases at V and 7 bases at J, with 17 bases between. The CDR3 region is CATSRDPEVPRNTQYF. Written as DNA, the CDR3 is TGTGCCACCAGCAGAGATCCTGAGGTCCCGCGGAATACGCAGTATTTT.

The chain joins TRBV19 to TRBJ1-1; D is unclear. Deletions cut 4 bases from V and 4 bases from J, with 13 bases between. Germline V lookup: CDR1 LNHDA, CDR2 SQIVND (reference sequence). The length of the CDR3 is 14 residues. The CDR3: CASSTRPEGTEAFF. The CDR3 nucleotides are TGTGCCAGTAGTACACGTCCGGAGGGCACTGAAGCTTTCTTT.

Written as DNA, the CDR3 is TGTGCCAGCAGCCTGCAGAAATCCTACGAGCAGTACTTC. This gives the protein CASSLQKSYEQYF. J is TRBJ2-7 and V is TRBV14; D is ambiguous. The CDR3 consists of 13 residues. With 4 bases removed from V and 1 base from J, the gap between germline ends came to 8 bases. CDR1 SGHDN and CDR2 FVKESK come from the germline V gene.

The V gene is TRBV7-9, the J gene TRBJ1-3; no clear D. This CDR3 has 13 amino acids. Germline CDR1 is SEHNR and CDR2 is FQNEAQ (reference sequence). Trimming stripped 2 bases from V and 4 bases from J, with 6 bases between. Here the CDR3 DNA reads TGTGCCAGCAGCTTATGGGAGGGAAACACCATATATTTT. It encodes CASSLWEGNTIYF.

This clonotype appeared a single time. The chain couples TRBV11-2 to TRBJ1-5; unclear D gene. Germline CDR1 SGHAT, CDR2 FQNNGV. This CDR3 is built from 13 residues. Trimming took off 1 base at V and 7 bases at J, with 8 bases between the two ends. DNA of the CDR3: TGTGCCAGCAGCTTAGGGCCCCAACAGCCCCAGCATTTT. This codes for CASSLGPQQPQHF.

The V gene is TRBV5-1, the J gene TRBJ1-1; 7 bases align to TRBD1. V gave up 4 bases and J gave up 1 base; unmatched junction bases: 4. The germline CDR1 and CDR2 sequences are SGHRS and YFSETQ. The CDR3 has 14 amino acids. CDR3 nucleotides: TGCGCCAGCAGCCGACAGGGAACGAACACTGAAGCTTTCTTT. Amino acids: CASSRQGTNTEAFF.

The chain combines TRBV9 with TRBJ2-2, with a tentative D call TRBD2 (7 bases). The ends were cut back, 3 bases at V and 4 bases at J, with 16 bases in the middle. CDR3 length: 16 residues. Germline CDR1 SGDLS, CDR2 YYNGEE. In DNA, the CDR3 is TGTGCCAGCAGCGCCCCTGGGGGGGGCAGCACCGGGGAGCTGTTTTTT. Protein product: CASSAPGGGSTGELFF.

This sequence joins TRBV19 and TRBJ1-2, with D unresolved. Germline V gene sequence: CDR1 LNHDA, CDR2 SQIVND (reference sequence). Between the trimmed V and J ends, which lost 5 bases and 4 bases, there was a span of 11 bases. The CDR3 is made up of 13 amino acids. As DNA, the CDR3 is TGTGCCAGTAGTTGGTCTGTGGGCTATGGCTACACCTTC. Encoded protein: CASSWSVGYGYTF.

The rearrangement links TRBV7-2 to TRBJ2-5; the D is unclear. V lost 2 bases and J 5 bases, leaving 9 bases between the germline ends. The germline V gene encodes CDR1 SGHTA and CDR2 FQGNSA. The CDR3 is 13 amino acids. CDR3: CASSLSDGETQYF. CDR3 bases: TGTGCCAGCAGCTTATCGGACGGGGAGACCCAGTACTTC. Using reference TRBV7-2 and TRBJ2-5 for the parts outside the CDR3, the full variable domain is GAGVSQSPSNKVTEKGKDVELRCDPISGHTALYWYRQSLGQGLEFLIYFQGNSAPDKSGLPSDRFSAERTGGSVSTLTIQRTQQEDSAVYLCASSLSDGETQYFGPGTRLLVL.

In DNA, the CDR3 is TGTGCCAGCAGCACCCGACAGGGGTACGGTGGCTACACCTTC. This codes for CASSTRQGYGGYTF. The chain is built from TRBV7-2 and TRBJ1-2; 8 nucleotides align to TRBD1. CDR3 size: 14 residues. The V gene's germline CDR1 is SGHTA and CDR2 FQGNSA. V trimming: 5 bases; J trimming: 7 bases; junction bases outside the gene matches: 9.

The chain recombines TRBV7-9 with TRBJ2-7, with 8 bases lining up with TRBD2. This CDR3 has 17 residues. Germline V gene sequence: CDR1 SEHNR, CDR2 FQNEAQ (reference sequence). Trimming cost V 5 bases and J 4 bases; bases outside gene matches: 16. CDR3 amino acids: CASSHPPRLAPFYEQYF. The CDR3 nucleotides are TGTGCCAGCAGCCACCCCCCGAGACTAGCGCCGTTTTACGAGCAGTACTTC.

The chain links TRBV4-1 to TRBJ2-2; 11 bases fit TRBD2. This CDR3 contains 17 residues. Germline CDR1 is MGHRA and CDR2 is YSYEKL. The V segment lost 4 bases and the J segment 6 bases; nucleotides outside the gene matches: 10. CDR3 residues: CASSPRIAGGYPGELFF. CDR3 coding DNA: TGCGCCAGCAGCCCTCGTATAGCGGGAGGGTACCCCGGGGAGCTGTTTTTT.

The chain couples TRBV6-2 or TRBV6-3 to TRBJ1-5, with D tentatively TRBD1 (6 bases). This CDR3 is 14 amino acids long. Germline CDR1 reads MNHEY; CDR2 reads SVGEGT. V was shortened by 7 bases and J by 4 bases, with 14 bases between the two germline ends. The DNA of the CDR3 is TGTGCCAGCACCCACCCCAGGGGTAATCAGCCCCAGCATTTT. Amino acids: CASTHPRGNQPQHF.

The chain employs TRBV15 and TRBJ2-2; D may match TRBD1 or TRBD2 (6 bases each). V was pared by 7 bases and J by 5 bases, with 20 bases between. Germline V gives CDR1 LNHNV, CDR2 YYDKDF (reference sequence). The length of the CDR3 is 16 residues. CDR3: CATTSSGAGGTGELFF. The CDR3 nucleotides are TGTGCCACCACCTCTTCAGGGGCCGGGGGAACCGGGGAGCTGTTTTTT.

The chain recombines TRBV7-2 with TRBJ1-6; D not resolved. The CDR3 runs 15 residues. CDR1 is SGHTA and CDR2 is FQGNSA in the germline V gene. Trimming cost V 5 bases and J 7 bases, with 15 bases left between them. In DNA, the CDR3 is TGTGCCAGCAGCGTAGGGCCGTTAGCGAATTCACCCCTCCACTTT. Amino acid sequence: CASSVGPLANSPLHF.

CDR3 nucleotides: TGTGCCAGCAGCCAAGCTCAACTAGCATACGAGCAGTACTTC. It yields the protein CASSQAQLAYEQYF. The rearrangement links TRBV4-2 to TRBJ2-7, with a weak D call TRBD2 (6 bases). Trimming shortened V by 1 base and J by 4 bases, and 11 bases separated the two germline ends. This CDR3 region has 14 residues. Germline V lookup: CDR1 LGHNA, CDR2 YNFKEQ.

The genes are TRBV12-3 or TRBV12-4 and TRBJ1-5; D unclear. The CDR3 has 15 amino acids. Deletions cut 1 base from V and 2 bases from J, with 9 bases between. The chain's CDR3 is CASSLGGWGNQPQHF. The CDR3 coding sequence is TGTGCCAGCAGTTTAGGGGGTTGGGGCAATCAGCCCCAGCATTTT.

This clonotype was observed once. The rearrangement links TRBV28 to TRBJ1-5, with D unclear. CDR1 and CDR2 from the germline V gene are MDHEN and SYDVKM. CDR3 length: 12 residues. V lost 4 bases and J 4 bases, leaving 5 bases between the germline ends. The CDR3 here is CASSYRNQPQHF. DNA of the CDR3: TGTGCCAGCAGTTACCGAAATCAGCCCCAGCATTTT.

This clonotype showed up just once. CDR3 bases: TGCGCCAGCAGCCAAGATTACAGGGGGTGGCGGGGGACCCAGTACTTC. The encoded protein is CASSQDYRGWRGTQYF. The J gene is TRBJ2-5, the V gene TRBV4-3; 8 nucleotides line up with TRBD1. Losses at the gene ends were 0 bases for V and 7 bases for J; bases not matched to a gene: 10. The germline gives CDR1 LGHNA, CDR2 YSLEER. The CDR3 is 16 residues long.

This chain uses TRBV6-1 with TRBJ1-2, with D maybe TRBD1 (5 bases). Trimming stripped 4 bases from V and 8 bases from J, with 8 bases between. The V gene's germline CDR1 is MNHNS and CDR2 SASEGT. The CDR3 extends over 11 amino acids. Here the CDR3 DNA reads TGTGCCAGCAGTGGAGGGGCGGGCTACACCTTC. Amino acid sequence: CASSGGAGYTF.

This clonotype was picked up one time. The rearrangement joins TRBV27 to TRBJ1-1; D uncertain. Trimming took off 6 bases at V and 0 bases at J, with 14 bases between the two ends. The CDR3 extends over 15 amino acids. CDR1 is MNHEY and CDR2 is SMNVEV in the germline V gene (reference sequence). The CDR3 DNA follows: TGTGCCAGCAGCCCCTCAAGGCCCATGAACACTGAAGCTTTCTTT. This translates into CASSPSRPMNTEAFF.

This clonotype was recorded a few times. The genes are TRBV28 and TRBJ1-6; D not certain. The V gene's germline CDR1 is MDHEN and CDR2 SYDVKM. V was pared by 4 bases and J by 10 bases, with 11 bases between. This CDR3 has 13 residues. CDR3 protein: CASSSRTVSPLHF. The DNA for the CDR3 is TGTGCCAGCAGTTCCCGGACGGTATCACCCCTCCACTTT. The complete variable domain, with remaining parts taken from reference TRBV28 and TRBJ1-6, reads DVKVTQSSRYLVKRTGEKVFLECVQDMDHENMFWYRQDPGLGLRLIYFSYDVKMKEKGDIPEGYSVSREKKERFSLILESASTNQTSMYLCASSSRTVSPLHFGNGTRLTVT.